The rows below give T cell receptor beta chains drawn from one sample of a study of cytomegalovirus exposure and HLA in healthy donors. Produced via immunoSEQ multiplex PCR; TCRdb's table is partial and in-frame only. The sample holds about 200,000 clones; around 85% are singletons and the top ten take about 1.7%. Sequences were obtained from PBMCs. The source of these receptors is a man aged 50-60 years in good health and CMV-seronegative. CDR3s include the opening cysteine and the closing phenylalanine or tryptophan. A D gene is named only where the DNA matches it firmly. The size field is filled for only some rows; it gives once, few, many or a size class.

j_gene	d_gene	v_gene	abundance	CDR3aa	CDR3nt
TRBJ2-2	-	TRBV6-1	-	CASSERGRERTGELFF	TGTGCCAGCAGTGAAAGGGGCAGGGAAAGGACCGGGGAGCTGTTTTTT
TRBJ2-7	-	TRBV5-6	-	CANSLMGIGTRTYEQYF	TGTGCCAACAGCTTGATGGGAATAGGGACTCGAACCTACGAGCAGTACTTC
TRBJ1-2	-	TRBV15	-	CATSGLNYGYTF	TGTGCCACCAGCGGACTCAACTATGGCTACACCTTC
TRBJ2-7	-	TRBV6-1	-	CASSPGTGGEQYF	TGTGCCAGCAGTCCCGGGACTGGGGGGGAGCAGTACTTC
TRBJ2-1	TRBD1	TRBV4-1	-	CASSLKWDRGLYNEQFF	TGCGCCAGCAGCCTAAAGTGGGACAGGGGGCTCTACAATGAGCAGTTCTTC
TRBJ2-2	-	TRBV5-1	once	CASSFGGGNTGELFF	TGCGCCAGCAGCTTCGGGGGAGGGAACACCGGGGAGCTGTTTTTT
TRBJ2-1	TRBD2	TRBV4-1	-	CASSPRTSGRGAYNEQFF	TGCGCCAGCAGCCCACGGACTAGCGGGAGGGGAGCCTACAATGAGCAGTTCTTC
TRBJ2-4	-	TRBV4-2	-	CASSQDRAGGENIQYF	TGTGCCAGCAGCCAAGATAGGGCGGGTGGCGAAAACATTCAGTACTTC
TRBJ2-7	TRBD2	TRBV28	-	CASSLVEASGKEQYF	TGTGCCAGCAGTTTAGTAGAGGCTAGCGGGAAGGAGCAGTACTTC
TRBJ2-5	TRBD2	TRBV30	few	CAWSEGLADKETQYF	TGTGCCTGGAGTGAGGGACTAGCGGATAAAGAGACCCAGTACTTC
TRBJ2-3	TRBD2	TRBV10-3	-	CATSGRESDTQYF	TGTGCCACCTCGGGGCGGGAGTCCGATACGCAGTATTTT
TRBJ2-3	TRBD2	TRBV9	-	CASSASGSTDTQYF	TGTGCCAGCAGCGCTAGCGGGAGCACAGATACGCAGTATTTT
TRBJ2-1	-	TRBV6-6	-	CASSPRRGTYNEQFF	TGTGCCAGCAGTCCCCGCCGCGGGACCTACAATGAGCAGTTCTTC
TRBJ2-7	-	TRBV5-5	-	CASSLARQVMAEQYF	TGTGCCAGCAGCTTGGCCAGACAGGTAATGGCCGAGCAGTACTTC
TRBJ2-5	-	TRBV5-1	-	CASSLGGSETQYF	TGCGCCAGCAGCTTGGGGGGCAGTGAGACCCAGTACTTC
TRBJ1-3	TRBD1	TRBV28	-	CASSSLGRDRALWGGNTIYF	TGTGCCAGCAGTTCCCTCGGCCGGGACAGGGCCCTTTGGGGAGGAAACACCATATATTTT
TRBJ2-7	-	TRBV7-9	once	CSSSLAHGSAYEQYF	TGTTCCAGCAGCTTAGCGCACGGTAGCGCCTACGAGCAGTACTTC
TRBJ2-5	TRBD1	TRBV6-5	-	CASSYDDREQETQYF	TGTGCCAGCAGTTACGACGACAGGGAGCAAGAGACCCAGTACTTC
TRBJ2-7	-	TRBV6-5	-	CASSPQRGTYEQYF	TGTGCCAGCAGTCCACAAAGGGGTACCTACGAGCAGTACTTC
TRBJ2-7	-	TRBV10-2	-	CASKEALAYEQYF	TGCGCCAGCAAGGAGGCCCTGGCCTACGAGCAGTACTTC
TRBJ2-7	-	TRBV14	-	CASSQSGTLPYF	TGTGCCAGCAGCCAATCCGGGACTCTCCCGTACTTC
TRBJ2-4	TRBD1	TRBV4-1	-	CASSQGHVRDRGRDIQYF	TGCGCCAGCAGCCAAGGCCATGTCCGGGACAGGGGGAGGGACATTCAGTACTTC
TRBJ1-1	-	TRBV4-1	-	CASSHSILGKERRAEAFF	TGCGCCAGCAGCCATTCAATTCTGGGAAAGGAGAGGAGGGCTGAAGCTTTCTTT
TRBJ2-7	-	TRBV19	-	CASSIRPAGLQYEQYF	TGTGCCAGTAGTATCCGGCCGGCGGGACTTCAATACGAGCAGTACTTC
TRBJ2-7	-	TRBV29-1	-	CSGGGSSYEQYF	TGCAGCGGTGGGGGGAGCTCCTACGAGCAGTACTTC
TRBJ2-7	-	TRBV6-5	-	CASSAFQGRNEQYF	TGTGCCAGCTCCGCTTTCCAGGGGCGGAACGAGCAGTACTTC
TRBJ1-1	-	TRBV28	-	CASSLPPNTEAFF	TGTGCCAGCAGTTTACCCCCAAACACTGAAGCTTTCTTT
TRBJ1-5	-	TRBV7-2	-	CASSRLGQINQPQHF	TGTGCCAGCAGCCGGCTGGGACAAATCAATCAGCCCCAGCATTTT
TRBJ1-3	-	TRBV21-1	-	CASRSTGQSGNTIYF	TGTGCCAGCCGATCGACAGGACAATCTGGAAACACCATATATTTT